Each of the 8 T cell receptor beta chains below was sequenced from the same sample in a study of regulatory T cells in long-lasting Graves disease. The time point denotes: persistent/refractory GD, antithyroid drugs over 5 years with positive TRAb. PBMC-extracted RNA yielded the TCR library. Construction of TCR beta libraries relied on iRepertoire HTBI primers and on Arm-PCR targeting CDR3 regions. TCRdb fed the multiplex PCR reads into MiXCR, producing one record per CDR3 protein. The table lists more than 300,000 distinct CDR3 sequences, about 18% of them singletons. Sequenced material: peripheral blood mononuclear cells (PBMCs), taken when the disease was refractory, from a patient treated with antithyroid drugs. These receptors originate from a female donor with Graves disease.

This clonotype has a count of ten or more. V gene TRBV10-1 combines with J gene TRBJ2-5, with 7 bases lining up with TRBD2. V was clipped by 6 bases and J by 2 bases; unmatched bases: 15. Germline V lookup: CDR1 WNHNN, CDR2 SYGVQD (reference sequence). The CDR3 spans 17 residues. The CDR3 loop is CASSPPRTSRGQETQYF. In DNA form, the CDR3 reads TGCGCCAGCAGCCCCCCCCGGACTAGTCGAGGGCAAGAGACCCAGTACTTC.

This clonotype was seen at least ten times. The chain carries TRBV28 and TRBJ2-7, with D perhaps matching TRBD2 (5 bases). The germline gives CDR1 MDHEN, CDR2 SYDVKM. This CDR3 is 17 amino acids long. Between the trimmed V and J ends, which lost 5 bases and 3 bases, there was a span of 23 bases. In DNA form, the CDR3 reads TGTGCCAGCAGTCCAACCCTAGCCCGGGGTGGCTACTACGAGCAGTACTTC. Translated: CASSPTLARGGYYEQYF. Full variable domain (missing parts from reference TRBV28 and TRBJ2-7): DVKVTQSSRYLVKRTGEKVFLECVQDMDHENMFWYRQDPGLGLRLIYFSYDVKMKEKGDIPEGYSVSREKKERFSLILESASTNQTSMYLCASSPTLARGGYYEQYFGPGTRLTVT.

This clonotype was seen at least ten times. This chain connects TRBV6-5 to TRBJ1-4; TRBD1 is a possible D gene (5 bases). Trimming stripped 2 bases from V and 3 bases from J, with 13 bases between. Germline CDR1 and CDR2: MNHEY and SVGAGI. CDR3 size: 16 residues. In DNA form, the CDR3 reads TGTGCCAGCAGTTACCGAGCGACAGATCCTAATGAAAAACTGTTTTTT. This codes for CASSYRATDPNEKLFF.

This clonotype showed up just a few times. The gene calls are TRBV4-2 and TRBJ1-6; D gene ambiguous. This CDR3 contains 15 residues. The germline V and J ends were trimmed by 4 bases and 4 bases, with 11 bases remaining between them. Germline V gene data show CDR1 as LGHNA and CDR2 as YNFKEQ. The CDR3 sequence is CASSPVFPYNSPLHF. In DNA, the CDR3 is TGTGCCAGCAGCCCAGTTTTCCCTTATAATTCACCCCTCCACTTT.

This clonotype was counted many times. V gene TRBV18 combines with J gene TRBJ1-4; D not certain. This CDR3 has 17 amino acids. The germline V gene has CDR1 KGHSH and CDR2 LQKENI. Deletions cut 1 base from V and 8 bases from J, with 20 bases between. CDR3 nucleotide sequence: TGTGCCAGCTCACCACAGCCCCCTGAGGCAAGTTACGAAAAACTGTTTTTT. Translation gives CASSPQPPEASYEKLFF.

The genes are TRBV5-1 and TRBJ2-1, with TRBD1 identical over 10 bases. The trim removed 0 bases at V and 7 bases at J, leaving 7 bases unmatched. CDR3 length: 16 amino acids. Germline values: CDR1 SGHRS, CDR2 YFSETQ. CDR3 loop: CASSLGGQGLGNEQFF. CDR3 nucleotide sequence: TGCGCCAGCAGCTTGGGGGGACAGGGGTTGGGGAATGAGCAGTTCTTC.

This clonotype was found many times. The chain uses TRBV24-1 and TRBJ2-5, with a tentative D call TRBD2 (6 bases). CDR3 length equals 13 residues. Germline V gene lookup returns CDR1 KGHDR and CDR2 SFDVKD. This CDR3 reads CAVGSARRETQYF. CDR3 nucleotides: TGTGCAGTCGGGAGCGCCCGCAGAGAGACCCAGTACTTC.

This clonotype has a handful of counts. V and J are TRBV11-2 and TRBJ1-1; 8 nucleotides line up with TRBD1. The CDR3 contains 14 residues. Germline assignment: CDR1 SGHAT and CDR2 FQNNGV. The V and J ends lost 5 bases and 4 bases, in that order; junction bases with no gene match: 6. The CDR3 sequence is CASSPFDRGTEAFF. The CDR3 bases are TGTGCCAGCAGCCCTTTCGACAGGGGCACTGAAGCTTTCTTT.